This T cell receptor beta chain stems from a study of T cell responses to AZD1222 COVID-19 vaccine. Per germline, CDR1 GTSNPN and CDR2 SVGIG (reference sequence). CDR3 length: 12 amino acids. Trimming removed 4 bases at V and 6 bases at J, with 12 bases between. Clones were read by immunoSEQ multiplex PCR, and TCRdb kept only the in-frame ones, dropping some. The table lists some 170,000 clones, 85% to 90% of them singletons, with more than 4% in the top ten. This sequence originates from an adult who received the MenACWY meningococcal vaccine as a control. This specimen consisted of peripheral blood, obtained 28 days after the second dose of the MenACWY control vaccine. The V call is TRBV30, the J call TRBJ2-5; D is possibly TRBD2 (5 bases). The CDR3 DNA reads TGTGCCTGGAAGATACTCGGGAAGACCCAGTACTTC. Translating gives CAWKILGKTQYF.